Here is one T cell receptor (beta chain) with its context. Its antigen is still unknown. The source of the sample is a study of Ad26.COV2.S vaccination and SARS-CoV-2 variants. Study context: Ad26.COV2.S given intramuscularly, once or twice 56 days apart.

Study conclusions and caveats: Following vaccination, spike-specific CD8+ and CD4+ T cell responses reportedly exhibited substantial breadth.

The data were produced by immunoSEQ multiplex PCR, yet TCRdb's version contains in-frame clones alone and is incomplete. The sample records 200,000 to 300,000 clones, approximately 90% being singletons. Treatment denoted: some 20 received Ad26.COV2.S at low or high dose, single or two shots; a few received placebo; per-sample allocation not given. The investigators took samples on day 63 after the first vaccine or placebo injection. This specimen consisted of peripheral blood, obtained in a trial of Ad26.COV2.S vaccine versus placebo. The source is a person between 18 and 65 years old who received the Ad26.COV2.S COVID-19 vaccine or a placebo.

The CDR3 reads CASSLVMGGSAGTDTQYF. CDR3 bases: TGTGCCAGCAGTTTAGTTATGGGTGGGAGTGCCGGCACAGATACGCAGTATTTT. The chain joins TRBV28 to TRBJ2-3, with a tentative D call TRBD2 (5 bases). Germline-derived CDR1 and CDR2 are MDHEN and SYDVKM. V shed 2 bases and J shed 1 base, with 19 bases lying between them. The CDR3 runs 18 residues. The whole variable domain, filled in from reference TRBV28 and TRBJ2-3, reads DVKVTQSSRYLVKRTGEKVFLECVQDMDHENMFWYRQDPGLGLRLIYFSYDVKMKEKGDIPEGYSVSREKKERFSLILESASTNQTSMYLCASSLVMGGSAGTDTQYFGPGTRLTVL.